The TCR beta chain described here comes from a study of T cell responses to AZD1222 COVID-19 vaccine. V was pared by 2 bases and J by 3 bases, with 4 bases between. Germline V gene lookup returns CDR1 SGHAT and CDR2 FQNNGV. The CDR3 covers 12 residues. The table came from immunoSEQ multiplex PCR; TCRdb's copy has only in-frame clones and leaves some out. The data hold about 81,000 clones, with under 95% observed a single time. The sequence was collected from an adult in good health. The genes are TRBV11-2 and TRBJ1-1; unclear D gene. Material: peripheral blood, obtained on day 0 of AZD1222 vaccination. In DNA, the CDR3 is TGTGCCAGCAGCTTAAGTTACACTGAAGCTTTCTTT. Protein: CASSLSYTEAFF.